This is a list of T cell receptor beta chains from one sample in a study of somatic mutations in cytotoxic T cells in rheumatoid arthritis. The table came from immunoSEQ multiplex PCR; TCRdb's copy has only in-frame clones and leaves some out. The sample comprises about 23,000 clones, more than 80% of which are singletons, and less than 4% rests with the top ten. What was sequenced was CD8+ T cells sorted from blood. The origin of the receptors is an adult with rheumatoid arthritis. Each CDR3 is given with its conserved first and last residue. D genes are given only for firm matches. The listing skips clone size in some rows; elsewhere it reads once, few, many or a size class.

clone_size	d_call	j_call	v_call	cdr3_nt	cdr3_aa
-	TRBD1	TRBJ2-1	TRBV7-9	TGTGCCAGCAGCTTAACGACAGGGGTTAATGAGCAGTTCTTC	CASSLTTGVNEQFF
-	-	TRBJ1-4	TRBV21-1	TGTGCCAGCAGCGATTCCCTACGGACAACTAATGAAAAACTGTTTTTT	CASSDSLRTTNEKLFF
-	-	TRBJ1-5	TRBV7-9	TGTGCCAGCAGCTGGGACTCCGGAGGGGGTCAGCCCCAGCATTTT	CASSWDSGGGQPQHF
-	-	TRBJ1-6	TRBV19	TGTGCCAGTAGTCGCCCGATTCGCGGGGCGCATTCACCCCTCCACTTT	CASSRPIRGAHSPLHF
-	-	TRBJ1-5	TRBV19	TGTGCCAGTAGTGCCCAACAAGAGACCGGGTATAGCAATCAGCCCCAGCATTTT	CASSAQQETGYSNQPQHF
-	-	TRBJ1-2	TRBV27	TGTGCCAGCAGTATGTCTGGGGCGTTAAATGGCTACACCTTC	CASSMSGALNGYTF
once	-	TRBJ2-1	TRBV6-7	TGTGCCAGCAGCTGGGGGGTCTACAATGAGCAGTTCTTC	CASSWGVYNEQFF
few	-	TRBJ1-2	TRBV2	TGTGCCAGCAGTGCGGGCAGCCTATCCTATGGCTACACCTTC	CASSAGSLSYGYTF
-	-	TRBJ1-1	TRBV4-1	TGCGCCAGCAGCCAGGCCTTTGGGAGCGCTGAAGCTTTCTTT	CASSQAFGSAEAFF
-	-	TRBJ2-7	TRBV5-1	TGCGCCAGCAGCTTGGGAGGCCAGGGGTGGGCGATAACCTACGAGCAGTACTTC	CASSLGGQGWAITYEQYF
-	TRBD2	TRBJ2-1	TRBV2	TGTGCCAGCAGTGGAGGGCGGGAGTACAATGAGCAGTTCTTC	CASSGGREYNEQFF
-	-	TRBJ1-2	TRBV19	TGTGCCACAAAGGACGGGCAAAACTATGGCTACACCTTC	CATKDGQNYGYTF
-	TRBD1	TRBJ1-2	TRBV5-6	TGTGCCAGCAGCATGAAATGGGACAGGAGTAACTATGGCTACACCTTC	CASSMKWDRSNYGYTF
once	TRBD2	TRBJ2-1	TRBV11-2	TGTGCCAGCAGCCTATCTAGCGGGGGGGCTTACAATGAGCAGTTCTTC	CASSLSSGGAYNEQFF
-	-	TRBJ1-3	TRBV6-4	TGTGCCACCCCGAATCGAATCGGAAACACCATATATTTT	CATPNRIGNTIYF
-	TRBD1	TRBJ2-3	TRBV10-1	TGCGCCAGCAGTGAGTCCATCGGGACAGGGCACACAGATACGCAGTATTTT	CASSESIGTGHTDTQYF
-	TRBD1	TRBJ1-6	TRBV5-6	TGTGCCAGCAGCTTGGCAGGGGGAGATTTAGAGTATAATTCACCCCTCCACTTT	CASSLAGGDLEYNSPLHF
-	-	TRBJ1-1	TRBV2	TGTGCCAGCAGTGAAGCGGTTGGAACTGAAGCTTTCTTT	CASSEAVGTEAFF
-	TRBD1	TRBJ1-1	TRBV27	TGTGCCAGCAGCCATAGAATTATTGGACAGGGGGGATCTGGGGCTGAAGCTTTCTTT	CASSHRIIGQGGSGAEAFF
-	-	TRBJ2-3	TRBV7-3	TGTGCCAGCAGCTTAGCCCCAGGGGATACGCAGTATTTT	CASSLAPGDTQYF
-	-	TRBJ2-7	TRBV7-2	TGTGCCAGCAGCATAACGGGGTACTCCTACGAGCAGTACTTC	CASSITGYSYEQYF
few	TRBD2	TRBJ2-1	TRBV7-9	TGTGCCAGCAGCCTAACTAGCGGGGGGGCCAATGAGCAGTTCTTC	CASSLTSGGANEQFF
-	-	TRBJ1-5	TRBV2	TGTGCCAGCAGTGAAGCGCTTGCAGCCAATCAGCCCCAGCATTTT	CASSEALAANQPQHF
-	-	TRBJ2-1	TRBV10-1	TGCGCCAGCAGTGACTACAATGAGCAGTTCTTC	CASSDYNEQFF
once	TRBD1	TRBJ2-5	TRBV14	TGTGCCAGCAGCCAACTGGGACAGGGAAGAGGGGAGACCCAGTACTTC	CASSQLGQGRGETQYF
-	TRBD1	TRBJ1-3	TRBV9	TGTGCCAGCAGCCCGTTAGACCGACAGGGTGCGATCTCTGGAAACACCATATATTTT	CASSPLDRQGAISGNTIYF
-	TRBD2	TRBJ2-2	TRBV10-3	TGTGCCATCAGTGGCGGGACTACCAACACCGGGGAGCTGTTTTTT	CAISGGTTNTGELFF
few	-	TRBJ1-1	TRBV5-4	TGTGCCAGCAGCCCGGGGGCAGGGGAAGCTTTCTTT	CASSPGAGEAFF
-	-	TRBJ2-3	TRBV4-2	TGTGCCAGCAGCCACTTGGACCGCACAGATACGCAGTATTTT	CASSHLDRTDTQYF
-	-	TRBJ2-1	TRBV4-3	TGCGCCAGCAGCCAATTAGGCGGTTCCTACAATGAGCAGTTCTTC	CASSQLGGSYNEQFF
-	-	TRBJ2-7	TRBV7-3	TGTGCCAGCAGCTTAAGCCCGGGAGAGCAGTACTTC	CASSLSPGEQYF
once	TRBD1	TRBJ2-1	TRBV4-1	TGCGCCAGCAGCCTAGTCCAACAGGGGAATGAGCAGTTCTTC	CASSLVQQGNEQFF
-	-	TRBJ2-1	TRBV7-3	TGTGCCAGCAGCTTAATTAGGAAGCGGAAAGGGCCCCACAATGAGCAGTTCTTC	CASSLIRKRKGPHNEQFF
-	-	TRBJ2-2	TRBV5-1	TGCGCCAGCAGCTTGGGTGAAGCGGTCGGGGCCGGGGAGCTGTTTTTT	CASSLGEAVGAGELFF
few	-	TRBJ1-1	TRBV2	TGTGCCAGCAGAGTGGAGACGGGCACTGAAGCTTTCTTT	CASRVETGTEAFF
-	-	TRBJ1-1	TRBV6-5	TGTGCCAGCAGTTACTCGGAGTGGAACCCAACTGAAGCTTTCTTT	CASSYSEWNPTEAFF
-	TRBD1	TRBJ1-2	TRBV18	TGTGCCAGCTCTGCGGGGACAGGCGATGGCTACACCTTC	CASSAGTGDGYTF
-	-	TRBJ1-2	TRBV13	TGTGCCAGCAGCTTACCCGAAGACCATGGCTACACCTTC	CASSLPEDHGYTF
-	TRBD1	TRBJ2-2	TRBV2	TGTGCCAGCATCCCGGGACAGGGGTACACCGGGGAGCTGTTTTTT	CASIPGQGYTGELFF
-	-	TRBJ2-1	TRBV5-1	TGCGCCAGCAGCTTGGGATACGGGCAGGGCTCCAATGAGCAGTTCTTC	CASSLGYGQGSNEQFF
-	-	TRBJ2-7	TRBV7-9	TGTGCCAGCAGCTTAGCGAACTTATATAACTACGAGCAGTACTTC	CASSLANLYNYEQYF
-	TRBD1	TRBJ1-1	TRBV5-6	TGTGCCAGCAGGACAGGGACAGGTAACACTGAAGCTTTCTTT	CASRTGTGNTEAFF
once	TRBD1	TRBJ2-1	TRBV6-5	TGTGCCAGCAGTTACGGGGACAGGGTCACTGAGCAGTTCTTC	CASSYGDRVTEQFF